These 13 T cell receptor beta chains originate from one sample sequenced in a study of cytomegalovirus exposure and HLA in healthy donors. The PCR had 60 Vbeta and 13 Jbeta primers. TCRdb's copy holds only in-frame clones and misses some; the assay was immunoSEQ multiplex PCR. This table has 95,000 to 100,000 clones, 75% to 90% appearing once. Sequencing was carried out using PBMCs. The receptors originated from a man aged 25-45 years in good health and CMV-seronegative.

The rearrangement links TRBV11-3 to TRBJ2-7; D gene ambiguous. Trimming shortened V by 1 base and J by 6 bases, and 10 bases separated the two germline ends. Germline CDR1 reads SGHNT; CDR2 reads YENEEA. CDR3 size: 13 residues. CDR3 DNA sequence: TGTGCCAGCAGCTTAGGACAAATTGGCGAGCAGTACTTC. This sequence encodes CASSLGQIGEQYF. Looking up the rest from reference TRBV11-3 and TRBJ2-7 gives the full variable domain: EAGVVQSPRYKIIEKKQPVAFWCNPISGHNTLYWYLQNLGQGPELLIRYENEEAVDDSQLPKDRFSAERLKGVDSTLKIQPAELGDSAVYLCASSLGQIGEQYFGPGTRLTVT.

This clone was observed a handful of times. J is TRBJ2-2 and V is TRBV19, with a tentative D call TRBD1 (6 bases). V lost 6 bases and J 4 bases, leaving 12 bases between the germline ends. CDR1 LNHDA and CDR2 SQIVND come from the germline V gene (reference sequence). CDR3 size: 14 residues. CDR3 nucleotides: TGTGCCAGTAGCCAGACAGGATCCACCGGGGAGCTGTTTTTT. Translation: CASSQTGSTGELFF.

The gene calls are TRBV10-3 and TRBJ2-7; 11 bases fit TRBD1. The trim removed 7 bases at V and 5 bases at J, leaving 10 bases unmatched. The CDR3 runs 15 residues. The V gene's germline CDR1 is ENHRY and CDR2 SYGVKD. The CDR3 is CAITPRTGGNNEQYF. In nucleotides, the CDR3 is TGTGCCATCACCCCGAGGACAGGGGGCAATAACGAGCAGTACTTC.

The rearrangement joins TRBV2 to TRBJ2-3; TRBD1 might be the D (6 bases). The CDR3 runs to 15 residues. The germline V gene encodes CDR1 SNHLY and CDR2 FYNNEI. Trimming took 9 bases from V and 5 from J, leaving 21 bases between them. Here the CDR3 DNA reads TGTGCCAGTGGAAAGGCCCGTCCCAGGGGAGATACGCAGTATTTT. Protein: CASGKARPRGDTQYF.

This clone was counted a few times. The chain uses TRBV5-5 and TRBJ1-3; TRBD1 aligns across 9 bases. The CDR3 loop spans 14 amino acids. V was pared by 3 bases and J by 6 bases, with 4 bases of the junction left unmatched. Per the germline V gene, CDR1 is SGHKS and CDR2 is YYEKEE (reference sequence). CDR3 sequence (DNA): TGTGCCAGCAGCTCGACAGGGGGTGAAAACACCATATATTTT. As protein: CASSSTGGENTIYF.

This clone was seen just once. The chain joins TRBV4-2 to TRBJ1-2; TRBD1 agrees at 9 bases. Germline V gives CDR1 LGHNA, CDR2 YNFKEQ. The V segment lost 7 bases and the J segment 2 bases; nucleotides outside the gene matches: 8. This CDR3 has 15 residues. The CDR3 sequence is CASTTGGTGNYGYTF. As DNA, the CDR3 is TGTGCCAGCACCACCGGGGGGACAGGGAACTATGGCTACACCTTC.

This chain links TRBV28 with TRBJ2-3; 9 nucleotides line up with TRBD2. From germline, CDR1 is MDHEN and CDR2 SYDVKM. This CDR3 region has 16 residues. The junction had 6 bases not matched to a gene; V was cut back by 5 bases and J by 0 bases. The CDR3 nucleotides are TGTGCCAGCAGTCCACGTAGCGGGGGAAGCACAGATACGCAGTATTTT. This encodes CASSPRSGGSTDTQYF.

V is TRBV19 and J is TRBJ2-7, with D possibly TRBD1 on 6 matching bases. V lost 9 bases and J 3 bases, leaving 18 bases between the germline ends. Germline V gene lookup returns CDR1 LNHDA and CDR2 SQIVND (reference sequence). The CDR3 contains 14 residues. In DNA, the CDR3 is TGTGCCAGCTCCTCCTGGGCAGGGGACTACGAGCAGTACTTC. This encodes CASSSWAGDYEQYF.

The chain is built from TRBV18 and TRBJ2-3; D is possibly TRBD1 (5 bases). CDR1 and CDR2 from the germline V gene are KGHSH and LQKENI. The CDR3 has 17 amino acids. V lost 0 bases and J lost 3, with 16 bases in between. The CDR3 DNA follows: TGTGCCAGCTCACCACCCAATCTAGGGGTGAGAACAGATACGCAGTATTTT. This gives the protein CASSPPNLGVRTDTQYF.

V gene TRBV2 combines with J gene TRBJ1-1; weak D call: TRBD1 (6 bases). This CDR3 has 14 amino acids. Germline V gives CDR1 SNHLY, CDR2 FYNNEI. The V and J ends lost 5 bases and 3 bases respectively, with 13 bases between them. CDR3 region: CASSNRVLDTEAFF. The CDR3 DNA sequence: TGTGCCAGCAGTAACAGGGTTTTGGACACTGAAGCTTTCTTT. Filled out from reference TRBV2 and TRBJ1-1, the complete variable domain reads EPEVTQTPSHQVTQMGQEVILRCVPISNHLYFYWYRQILGQKVEFLVSFYNNEISEKSEIFDDQFSVERPDGSNFTLKIRSTKLEDSAMYFCASSNRVLDTEAFFGQGTRLTVV.

V usage is TRBV5-8 and J usage is TRBJ2-5; 13 bases match TRBD2. The CDR3 is made up of 16 amino acids. V gave up 3 bases and J gave up 5 bases; unmatched junction bases: 7. The germline gives CDR1 SGHTS, CDR2 YDEGEE. CDR3 in DNA: TGTGCCAGCAGCTCCGGACTAGCGGGGGCCGGGGAGACCCAGTACTTC. This translates into CASSSGLAGAGETQYF.

This clone was counted a few times. This chain links TRBV5-5 with TRBJ1-2; weak D call: TRBD1 (6 bases). The germline V gene encodes CDR1 SGHKS and CDR2 YYEKEE (reference sequence). This CDR3 is 13 amino acids long. Trimming took off 3 bases at V and 5 bases at J, with 11 bases between the two ends. In DNA, the CDR3 is TGTGCCAGCAGCTCGACAGGTTATTATGGCTACACCTTC. The encoded protein is CASSSTGYYGYTF.

The V gene is TRBV7-9, the J gene TRBJ2-2, with TRBD1 identical over 8 bases. V dropped 4 bases and J dropped 1; count of bases not matched to a gene: 2. CDR1 SEHNR and CDR2 FQNEAQ come from the germline V gene (reference sequence). The CDR3 sequence is 15 residues long. In nucleotides, the CDR3 is TGTGCCAGCAGCTCCGGGACAGGGAACACCGGGGAGCTGTTTTTT. Encoded protein: CASSSGTGNTGELFF.